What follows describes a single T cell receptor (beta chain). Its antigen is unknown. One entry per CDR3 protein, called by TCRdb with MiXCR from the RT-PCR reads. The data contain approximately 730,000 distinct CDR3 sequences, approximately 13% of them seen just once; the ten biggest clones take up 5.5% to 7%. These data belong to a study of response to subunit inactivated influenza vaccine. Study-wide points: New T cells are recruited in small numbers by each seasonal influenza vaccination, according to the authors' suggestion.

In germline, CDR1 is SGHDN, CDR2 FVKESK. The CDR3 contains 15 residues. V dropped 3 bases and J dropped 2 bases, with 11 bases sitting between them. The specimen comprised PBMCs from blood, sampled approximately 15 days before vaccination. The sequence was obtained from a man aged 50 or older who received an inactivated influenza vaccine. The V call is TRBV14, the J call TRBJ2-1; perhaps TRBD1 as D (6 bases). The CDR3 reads CASSQGALPYNEQFF. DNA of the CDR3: TGTGCCAGCAGCCAGGGGGCTCTTCCCTACAATGAGCAGTTCTTC.